This T cell receptor (beta chain) was identified during a study of cytomegalovirus exposure and HLA in healthy donors. The CDR3 spans 13 residues. CDR1 and CDR2 from the germline V gene are MDHEN and SYDVKM. J gave up 2 bases and V 6 bases, and 4 bases lay outside the gene matches. PCR used 60 Vbeta primers and 13 Jbeta primers. Generated by immunoSEQ multiplex PCR, the TCRdb table keeps only in-frame clones and is missing some. The sample has 180,000 or so clones, over 65% seen once. The sequencing input was PBMCs. The clonotype originates from a woman between 55 and 75 years old in good health and CMV-seropositive. The chain couples TRBV28 to TRBJ2-7, with 7 bases identical to TRBD1. The CDR3 DNA sequence: TGTGCCAGCAGAACCACAGGGGCCTACGAGCAGTACTTC. Amino acids: CASRTTGAYEQYF.